These 29 T cell receptor beta chains originate from one sample sequenced in a study of OX40 agonist ivuxolimab in advanced cancers. Clones were read by immunoSEQ multiplex PCR, and TCRdb kept only the in-frame ones, dropping some. The sample lists about 24,000 clones, 84% occurring once. The material was CD4+ or CD8+ T cells sorted from blood, obtained in a trial of the OX40 agonist ivuxolimab. These receptor sequences come from an adult with an advanced solid tumor such as melanoma, head and neck, liver or kidney cancer.

The chain carries TRBV6-6 and TRBJ1-6; a weak D match, TRBD1 (5 bases). This CDR3 is 14 amino acids long. Germline CDR1 reads MNHNY; CDR2 reads SVGAGI (reference sequence). V was trimmed by 7 bases and J by 13 bases, leaving 20 bases between them. The CDR3 here is CASTDRAGDGPLHF. In nucleotides, the CDR3 is TGTGCCAGCACCGATCGGGCGGGGGATGGCCCCCTCCACTTT.

This clone occurred once. V and J are TRBV30 and TRBJ2-7, with D uncertain. Trimming took off 3 bases at V and 4 bases at J, with 10 bases between the two ends. CDR3 length: 12 amino acids. CDR1 is GTSNPN, CDR2 SVGIG, per germline (reference sequence). Here the CDR3 DNA reads TGTGCCTGGAGCGCTAAGAGGTACGAGCAGTACTTC. Residues: CAWSAKRYEQYF.

V is TRBV4-2 and J is TRBJ2-7; possible D gene TRBD2, 6 bases. Germline lookup yields CDR1 LGHNA and CDR2 YNFKEQ. V lost 1 base and J 6 bases, leaving 19 bases between the germline ends. The CDR3 is 16 amino acids. In DNA form, the CDR3 reads TGTGCCAGCAGCCAAGGTCCCCTGAACTGGGGAGGCGAGCAGTACTTC. It translates to CASSQGPLNWGGEQYF.

The chain is built from TRBV5-6 and TRBJ2-7; D possibly corresponds to TRBD2 (5 bases). The V gene's germline CDR1 is SGHDT and CDR2 YYEEEE. Trimming removed 4 bases from V and 0 bases from J, with 14 bases in between. The CDR3 is 15 amino acids. The CDR3 sequence: CASSPLVRGSYEQYF. The CDR3 DNA reads as TGTGCCAGCAGCCCCCTAGTTCGGGGCTCCTACGAGCAGTACTTC.

This CDR3 is CASSLRLAEGYEQYF. CDR3 nucleotides: TGTGCCAGCAGCTTGAGGCTAGCGGAGGGATACGAGCAGTACTTC. This chain joins TRBV5-6 and TRBJ2-7, with 7 bases identical to TRBD2. Germline trimming cut 1 base from V and 4 bases from J; bases unmatched to any gene: 8. CDR3 length equals 15 residues. CDR1 is SGHDT, CDR2 YYEEEE, per germline.

This clone came up a few times. The gene calls are TRBV5-1 and TRBJ2-4; D may be TRBD1 or TRBD2 (5 bases each). In germline, CDR1 is SGHRS, CDR2 YFSETQ. This CDR3 comprises 18 residues. Trimming removed 4 bases from V and 0 bases from J, with 20 bases in between. CDR3 coding DNA: TGCGCCAGCAGCGAGACGTACTGGGACGGGTTAGCCAAAAACATTCAGTACTTC. This gives the protein CASSETYWDGLAKNIQYF.

The V call is TRBV5-1, the J call TRBJ2-7; D may match TRBD1 or TRBD2 (5 bases each). Germline V gene data show CDR1 as SGHRS and CDR2 as YFSETQ. The CDR3 contains 14 residues. Trimming left V 4 bases short and J 5 bases short, with 16 bases between. CDR3 bases: TGCGCCAGCAGCCTGAGGGGTTTGGTCGACGAGCAGTACTTC. Its translation is CASSLRGLVDEQYF.

The rearrangement joins TRBV30 to TRBJ2-7, with 9 bases aligning to TRBD1. Germline assignment: CDR1 GTSNPN and CDR2 SVGIG (reference sequence). This CDR3 spans 14 amino acids. V was pared by 2 bases and J by 7 bases, with 9 bases of the junction left unmatched. The DNA of the CDR3 is TGTGCCTGGAGTCCGGGGACAGGGTTGGGGGAGCAGTACTTC. This encodes CAWSPGTGLGEQYF.

The chain uses TRBV4-2 and TRBJ2-5, with D possibly matching TRBD2 (6 bases). This CDR3 is built from 14 residues. Trimming cost V 5 bases and J 4 bases, with 14 bases left between them. Per the germline V gene, CDR1 is LGHNA and CDR2 is YNFKEQ. CDR3 amino acids: CASSAGGVGETQYF. CDR3 in DNA: TGTGCCAGCAGCGCCGGGGGAGTGGGAGAGACCCAGTACTTC.

The J gene is TRBJ2-2, the V gene TRBV27; 9 nucleotides agree with TRBD2. With V trimmed by 1 base and J by 5 bases, 5 bases remained unmatched. Germline lookup yields CDR1 MNHEY and CDR2 SMNVEV (reference sequence). The CDR3 has 16 amino acids. The DNA of the CDR3 is TGTGCCAGCAGTTTATACCTTAGCGGGGGTACCGGGGAGCTGTTTTTT. Its translation is CASSLYLSGGTGELFF.

This clone is classed as large. V gene TRBV5-1 combines with J gene TRBJ2-3; the match to TRBD2 covers 7 bases. V trimming: 7 bases; J trimming: 2 bases; junction bases outside the gene matches: 13. Germline V gene lookup returns CDR1 SGHRS and CDR2 YFSETQ. The CDR3 extends over 16 amino acids. This CDR3 reads CASGHSGGGYTDTQYF. CDR3 DNA: TGCGCCAGCGGCCACTCCGGGGGAGGGTACACAGATACGCAGTATTTT.

This rearrangement joins TRBV6-5 to TRBJ2-7; tentative D call: TRBD2 (7 bases). The V end was cut by 6 bases, the J end by 7 bases, with 22 bases between. The CDR3 runs to 15 residues. CDR1 and CDR2 (germline): MNHEY, SVGAGI. The CDR3 region has the DNA TGTGCCAGCAGAGTAAGGGGGGGGGATCCTACGGAGCAGTACTTC. Protein sequence: CASRVRGGDPTEQYF.

The chain combines TRBV19 with TRBJ2-1; D is unresolved. The CDR3 spans 15 residues. The germline V gene encodes CDR1 LNHDA and CDR2 SQIVND (reference sequence). V was pared by 5 bases and J by 1 base, with 12 bases between. CDR3 bases: TGTGCCAGTAGTCTTGGGGTTGCGTCCTACAATGAGCAGTTCTTC. It specifies CASSLGVASYNEQFF. Full variable domain (rest looked up from reference TRBV19 and TRBJ2-1): DGGITQSPKYLFRKEGQNVTLSCEQNLNHDAMYWYRQDPGQGLRLIYYSQIVNDFQKGDIAEGYSVSREKKESFPLTVTSAQKNPTAFYLCASSLGVASYNEQFFGPGTRLTVL.

The count of this clone is one. This chain connects TRBV6-5 to TRBJ2-5; 14 bases map to TRBD2. V lost 6 bases to trimming and J lost 8 bases; unmatched junction nucleotides: 5. The CDR3 totals 14 residues. Per the germline V gene, CDR1 is MNHEY and CDR2 is SVGAGI. For the CDR3, the DNA is TGTGCCAGCAGCCCGGGACTAGCGGGAGTTACCCAGTACTTC. Protein product: CASSPGLAGVTQYF.

The chain is built from TRBV5-1 and TRBJ2-7; TRBD1 aligns across 9 bases. CDR1 and CDR2 from the germline V gene are SGHRS and YFSETQ. V trimming: 7 bases; J trimming: 4 bases; junction bases outside the gene matches: 9. CDR3 length: 14 residues. The CDR3 nucleotides read TGCGCCAGCTGCGACAGGGGGTCCTCTTACGAGCAGTACTTC. Protein product: CASCDRGSSYEQYF.

This clone has just a few counts. The rearrangement joins TRBV4-2 to TRBJ1-5; D might be TRBD1 (5 bases). V was trimmed by 6 bases and J by 5 bases, leaving 11 bases between them. Germline CDR1 and CDR2: LGHNA and YNFKEQ. This CDR3 has 13 amino acids. CDR3 sequence (DNA): TGTGCCAGCAGGGGAGGGGCAGATCAGCCCCAGCATTTT. Amino acid sequence: CASRGGADQPQHF.

This chain joins TRBV7-2 and TRBJ2-3, with 13 nucleotides matching TRBD2. After removal of 2 bases from V and 1 base from J, the junction contained 3 bases not matched to a gene. Germline lookup yields CDR1 SGHTA and CDR2 FQGNSA. The CDR3 covers 17 residues. The CDR3 region is CASSLFTSGRGTDTQYF. The DNA for the CDR3 is TGTGCCAGCAGCTTATTTACTAGCGGGAGGGGCACAGATACGCAGTATTTT.

This rearrangement joins TRBV14 to TRBJ2-7; 8 bases map to TRBD2. The length of the CDR3 is 16 residues. V lost 0 bases, J lost 0 bases, and 4 bases stayed unmatched. The germline gives CDR1 SGHDN, CDR2 FVKESK. CDR3: CASSQESSGYSYEQYF. DNA of the CDR3: TGTGCCAGCAGCCAAGAGTCTAGCGGGTACTCCTACGAGCAGTACTTC.

This clone has only one observation. V usage is TRBV10-2 and J usage is TRBJ2-5; D is unclear. V shed 4 bases and J shed 1 base, with 4 bases lying between them. CDR1 and CDR2 (germline): WSHSY, SAAADI. CDR3 size: 12 residues. CDR3 sequence: CASSAVQETQYF. CDR3 bases: TGCGCCAGCAGTGCGGTCCAAGAGACCCAGTACTTC.

This chain uses TRBV5-3 with TRBJ2-2; D gene unclear. TRBV5-3 is recorded as an ORF, its role being uncertain. The V end lost 1 base, the J end lost 4 bases, and 8 bases lay between the germline ends. The CDR3 sequence is 14 residues long. The CDR3 DNA follows: TGTGCCAGAAGCTTGACCCGTACCACCGGGGAGCTGTTTTTT. Its protein product is CARSLTRTTGELFF.

The chain is built from TRBV19 and TRBJ2-5; 9 bases match TRBD1. This CDR3 comprises 16 residues. The germline V gene has CDR1 LNHDA and CDR2 SQIVND (reference sequence). Germline trimming cut 6 bases from V and 5 bases from J; bases unmatched to any gene: 13. CDR3 in amino acids: CASSHNRGRLGETQYF. The CDR3 region has the DNA TGTGCCAGTAGCCATAACAGGGGGCGCTTGGGGGAGACCCAGTACTTC.

This clone was seen a few times. The chain joins TRBV12-5 to TRBJ2-3; D is perhaps TRBD2 (5 bases). Germline loops: CDR1 LGHNT, CDR2 FRNRAP. V was shortened by 1 base and J by 8 bases, with 22 bases between the two germline ends. The CDR3 has 17 residues. CDR3 sequence reads: CASGLATGSSVTFTQYF. In DNA form, the CDR3 reads TGTGCTAGTGGTTTGGCGACGGGGAGCTCGGTTACCTTTACGCAGTATTTT.

J is TRBJ1-2 and V is TRBV27; 7 positions agree with TRBD1. V lost 5 bases and J lost 6; bases outside the gene matches: 3. CDR3 length: 12 amino acids. Germline loops: CDR1 MNHEY, CDR2 SMNVEV (reference sequence). The CDR3 DNA follows: TGTGCCAGCAGTAAGACAGGGAATGGCTACACCTTC. Translation: CASSKTGNGYTF.

This chain connects TRBV5-6 to TRBJ2-3, with D possibly being TRBD2 (6 bases). The germline V gene has CDR1 SGHDT and CDR2 YYEEEE. V was cut by 3 bases and J by 0 bases, with 17 bases left in between. This CDR3 has 17 amino acids. The CDR3, as DNA: TGTGCCAGCAGCTGGGGGGACGGTGCCTCTAGCACAGATACGCAGTATTTT. Translation gives CASSWGDGASSTDTQYF.

V is TRBV5-1 and J is TRBJ2-2, with D tentatively TRBD1 (5 bases). Germline V gene sequence: CDR1 SGHRS, CDR2 YFSETQ. Trimming pared 8 bases from V and 0 bases from J, leaving 20 bases between. CDR3 length equals 17 residues. The CDR3 region has the DNA TGCGCCAGTACCGATCCTGGGCAGGGTCCGAACACCGGGGAGCTGTTTTTT. This translates into CASTDPGQGPNTGELFF.

This chain uses TRBV4-1 with TRBJ1-2; possible D gene TRBD1, 5 bases. The germline V gene encodes CDR1 MGHRA and CDR2 YSYEKL. This CDR3 comprises 15 residues. Trimming stripped 4 bases from V and 7 bases from J, with 19 bases between. The CDR3 sequence: CASSLGPGTGGGYTF. DNA for the CDR3: TGCGCCAGCAGCCTCGGACCGGGGACCGGAGGTGGCTACACCTTC.

This clone was recorded once. The chain recombines TRBV25-1 with TRBJ1-1; a possible D gene is TRBD1 (5 bases). Germline V gives CDR1 MGHDK, CDR2 SYGVNS. Trimming stripped 6 bases from V and 4 bases from J, with 15 bases between. This CDR3 contains 14 residues. This CDR3 is CASSSGLSSTEAFF. CDR3 in DNA: TGTGCCAGCAGCTCAGGGCTTTCGAGCACTGAAGCTTTCTTT.

The chain employs TRBV29-1 and TRBJ2-4, with TRBD2 matching over 7 bases. Trimming removed 6 bases from V and 8 bases from J; junction bases left unmatched: 4. CDR3 size: 11 residues. Germline V gives CDR1 SQVTM, CDR2 ANQGSEA. The CDR3: CSVDRGDIQYF. CDR3 DNA sequence: TGCAGCGTCGACCGGGGGGACATTCAGTACTTC. Looking up the rest from reference TRBV29-1 and TRBJ2-4 gives the full variable domain: SAVISQKPSRDICQRGTSLTIQCQVDSQVTMMFWYRQQPGQSLTLIATANQGSEATYESGFVIDKFPISRPNLTFSTLTVSNMSPEDSSIYLCSVDRGDIQYFGAGTRLSVL.

The chain's CDR3 is CASSRQGWSGETQYF. The DNA of the CDR3 is TGTGCCAGCAGCCGACAGGGTTGGAGCGGCGAGACCCAGTACTTC. The chain links TRBV6-5 to TRBJ2-5, with 7 bases aligning to TRBD1. The length of the CDR3 is 15 residues. Germline loops: CDR1 MNHEY, CDR2 SVGAGI. Unmatched junction bases numbered 12, after V lost 6 bases and J lost 5 bases.